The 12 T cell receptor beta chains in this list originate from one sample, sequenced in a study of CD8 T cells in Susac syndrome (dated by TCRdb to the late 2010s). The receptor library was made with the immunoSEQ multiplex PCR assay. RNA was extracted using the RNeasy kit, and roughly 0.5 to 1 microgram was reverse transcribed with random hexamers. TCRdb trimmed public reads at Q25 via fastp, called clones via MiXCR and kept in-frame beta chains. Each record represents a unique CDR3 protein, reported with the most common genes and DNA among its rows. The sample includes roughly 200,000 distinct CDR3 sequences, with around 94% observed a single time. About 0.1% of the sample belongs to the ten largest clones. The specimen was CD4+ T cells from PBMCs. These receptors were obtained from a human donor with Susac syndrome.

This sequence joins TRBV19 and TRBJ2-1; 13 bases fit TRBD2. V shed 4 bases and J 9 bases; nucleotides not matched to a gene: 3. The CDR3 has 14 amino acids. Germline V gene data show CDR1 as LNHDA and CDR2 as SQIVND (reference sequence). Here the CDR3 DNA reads TGTGCCAGTAGTACCACTAGCGGGAGGGGTGAGCAGTTCTTC. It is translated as CASSTTSGRGEQFF.

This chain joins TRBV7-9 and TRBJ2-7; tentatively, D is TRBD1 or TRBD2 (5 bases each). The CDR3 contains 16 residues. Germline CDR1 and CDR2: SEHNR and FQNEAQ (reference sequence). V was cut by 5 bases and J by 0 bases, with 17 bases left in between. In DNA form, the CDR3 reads TGTGCCAGCAGCCCGACCCCGGGGCCAAGCTCCTACGAGCAGTACTTC. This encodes CASSPTPGPSSYEQYF.

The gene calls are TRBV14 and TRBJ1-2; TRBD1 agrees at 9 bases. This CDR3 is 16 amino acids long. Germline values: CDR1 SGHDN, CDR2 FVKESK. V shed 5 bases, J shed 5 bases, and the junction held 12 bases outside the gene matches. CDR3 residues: CASSTRGQGVGYGYTF. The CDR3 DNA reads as TGTGCCAGCAGCACGCGGGGACAGGGAGTTGGTTATGGCTACACCTTC.

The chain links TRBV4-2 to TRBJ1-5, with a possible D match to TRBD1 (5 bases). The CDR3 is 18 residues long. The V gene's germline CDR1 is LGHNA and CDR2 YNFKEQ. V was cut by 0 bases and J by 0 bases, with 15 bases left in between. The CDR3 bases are TGTGCCAGCAGCCAAGATAGGACACAAGGTTATAGCAATCAGCCCCAGCATTTT. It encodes CASSQDRTQGYSNQPQHF.

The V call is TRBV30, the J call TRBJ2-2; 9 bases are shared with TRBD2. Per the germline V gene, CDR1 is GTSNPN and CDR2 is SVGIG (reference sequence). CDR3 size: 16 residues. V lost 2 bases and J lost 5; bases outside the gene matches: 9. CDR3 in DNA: TGTGCCTGGAGTCTCTGGCGGGGGGGCCCAACCGGGGAGCTGTTTTTT. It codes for CAWSLWRGGPTGELFF.

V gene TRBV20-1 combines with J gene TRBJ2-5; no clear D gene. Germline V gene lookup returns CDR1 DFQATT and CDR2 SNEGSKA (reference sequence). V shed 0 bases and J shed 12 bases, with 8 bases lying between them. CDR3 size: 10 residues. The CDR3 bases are TGCAGTGCTAGAGATCCGAACGAGTACTTC. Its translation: CSARDPNEYF.

CDR3 in amino acids: CASSWTVTRTEAFF. The DNA of the CDR3 is TGTGCCAGCAGTTGGACAGTTACAAGGACTGAAGCTTTCTTT. The chain recombines TRBV6-1 with TRBJ1-1; the D gene is possibly TRBD1 (6 bases). The CDR3 length is 14 residues. Germline CDR1 MNHNS, CDR2 SASEGT. Trimming cost V 5 bases and J 5 bases, with 15 bases left between them.

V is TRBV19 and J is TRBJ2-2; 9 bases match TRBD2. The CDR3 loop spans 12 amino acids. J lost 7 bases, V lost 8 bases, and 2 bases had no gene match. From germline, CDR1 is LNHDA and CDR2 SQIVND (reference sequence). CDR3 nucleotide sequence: TGTGCCAGTGGACTAGCGATCGGGGAGCTGTTTTTT. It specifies CASGLAIGELFF.

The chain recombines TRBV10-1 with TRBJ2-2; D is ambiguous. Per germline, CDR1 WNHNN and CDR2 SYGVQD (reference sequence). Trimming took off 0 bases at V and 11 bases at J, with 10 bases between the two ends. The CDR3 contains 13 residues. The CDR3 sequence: CASSESHRGELFF. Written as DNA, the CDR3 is TGCGCCAGCAGTGAGTCCCACAGAGGAGAGCTGTTTTTT.

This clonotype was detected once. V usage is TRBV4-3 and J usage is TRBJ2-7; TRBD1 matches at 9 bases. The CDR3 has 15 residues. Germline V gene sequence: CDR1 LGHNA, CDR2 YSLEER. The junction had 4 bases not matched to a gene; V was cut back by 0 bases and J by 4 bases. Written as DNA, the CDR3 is TGCGCCAGCAGCCAAGATCGGGACAGGGTGTACGAGCAGTACTTC. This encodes CASSQDRDRVYEQYF.

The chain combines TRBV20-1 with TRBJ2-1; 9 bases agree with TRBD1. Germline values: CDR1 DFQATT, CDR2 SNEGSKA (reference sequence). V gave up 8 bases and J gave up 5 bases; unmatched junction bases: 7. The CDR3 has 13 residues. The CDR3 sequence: CSRLRTGDNEQFF. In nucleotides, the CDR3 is TGCAGTCGCCTTAGGACAGGGGACAATGAGCAGTTCTTC.

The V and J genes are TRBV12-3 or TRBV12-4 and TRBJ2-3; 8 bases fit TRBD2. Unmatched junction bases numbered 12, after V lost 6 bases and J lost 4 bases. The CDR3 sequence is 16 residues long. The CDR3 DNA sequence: TGTGCCAGCAGCACCCTAGCGGGTGCGGGGGCAGATACGCAGTATTTT. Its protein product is CASSTLAGAGADTQYF.